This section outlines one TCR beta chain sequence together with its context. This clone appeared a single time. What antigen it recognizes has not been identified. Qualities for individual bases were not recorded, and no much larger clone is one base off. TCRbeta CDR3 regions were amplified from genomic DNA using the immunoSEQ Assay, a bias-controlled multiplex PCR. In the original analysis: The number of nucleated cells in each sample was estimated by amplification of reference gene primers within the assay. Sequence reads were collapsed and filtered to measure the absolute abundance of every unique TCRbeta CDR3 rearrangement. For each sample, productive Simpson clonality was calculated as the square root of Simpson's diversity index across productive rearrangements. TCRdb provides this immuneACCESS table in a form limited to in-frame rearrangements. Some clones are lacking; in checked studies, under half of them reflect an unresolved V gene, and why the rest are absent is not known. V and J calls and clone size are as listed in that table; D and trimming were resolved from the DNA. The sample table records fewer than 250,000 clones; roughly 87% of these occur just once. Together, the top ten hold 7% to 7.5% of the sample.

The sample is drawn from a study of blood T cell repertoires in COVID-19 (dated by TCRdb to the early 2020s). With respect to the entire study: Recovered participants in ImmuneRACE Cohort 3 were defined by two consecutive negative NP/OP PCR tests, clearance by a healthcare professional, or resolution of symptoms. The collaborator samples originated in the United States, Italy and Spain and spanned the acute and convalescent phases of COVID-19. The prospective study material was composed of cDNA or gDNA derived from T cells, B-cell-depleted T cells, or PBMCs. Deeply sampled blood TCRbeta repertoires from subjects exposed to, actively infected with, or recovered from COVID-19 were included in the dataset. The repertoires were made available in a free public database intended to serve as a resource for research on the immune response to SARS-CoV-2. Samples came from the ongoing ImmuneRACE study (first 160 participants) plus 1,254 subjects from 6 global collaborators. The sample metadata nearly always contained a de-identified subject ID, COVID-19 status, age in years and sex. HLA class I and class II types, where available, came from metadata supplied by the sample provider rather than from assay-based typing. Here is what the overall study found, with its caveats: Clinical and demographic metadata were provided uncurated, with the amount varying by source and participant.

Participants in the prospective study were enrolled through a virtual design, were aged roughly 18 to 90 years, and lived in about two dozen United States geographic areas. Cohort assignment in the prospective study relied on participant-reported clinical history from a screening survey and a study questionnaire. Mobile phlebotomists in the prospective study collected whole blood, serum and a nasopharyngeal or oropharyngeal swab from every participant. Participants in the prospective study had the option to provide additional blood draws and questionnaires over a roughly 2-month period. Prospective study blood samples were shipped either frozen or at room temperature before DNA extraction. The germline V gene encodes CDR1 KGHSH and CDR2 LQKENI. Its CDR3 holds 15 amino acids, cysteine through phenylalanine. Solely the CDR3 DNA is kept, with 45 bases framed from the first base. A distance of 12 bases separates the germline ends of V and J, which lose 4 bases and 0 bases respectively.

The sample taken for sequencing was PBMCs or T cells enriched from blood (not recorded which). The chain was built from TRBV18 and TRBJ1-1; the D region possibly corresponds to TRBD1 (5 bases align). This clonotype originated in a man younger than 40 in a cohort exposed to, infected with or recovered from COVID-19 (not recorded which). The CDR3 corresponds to CASSLTGLMNTEAFF. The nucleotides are TGTGCCAGCTCACTTACAGGTCTTATGAACACTGAAGCTTTCTTT.